The clone carrying this TCR beta chain was detected only a few times. The time point: blood at routine non-recurrence follow-up after resection. Whole RNA, isolated from tumor, nontumor lung or frozen PBMC, was sequenced without prior sorting. This entry comes from a study of spatial heterogeneity in lung cancer. The overall study: In cases with available follow-up PBMC samples, these were sequenced at a median of roughly 23 months after resection.

Single TCR cDNA molecules each had their own unique molecular identifier. TCRdb re-called the 5' RACE reads through MiXCR, storing one row per CDR3 protein. The data show around 10,000 distinct CDR3 sequences, with 21% seen just once and 44% held by the top ten. Deletions cut 5 bases from V and 6 bases from J, with 8 bases between. Germline-derived CDR1 and CDR2 are MDHEN and SYDVKM. The CDR3 sequence is 12 residues long. The sequence came from a male donor with early-stage non-small cell lung cancer. J is TRBJ2-4 and V is TRBV28, with D tentatively TRBD1 (6 bases). The sequences come from PBMCs, collected at follow-up. In DNA, the CDR3 is TGTGCCAGCAGTCCGGACAGAAACATTCAGTACTTC. Its protein product is CASSPDRNIQYF.